This T cell receptor (beta chain) was found in a study of blood T cell repertoires in COVID-19. Produced via immunoSEQ multiplex PCR; TCRdb's table is partial and in-frame only. The sample consists of 200,000 to 250,000 clones, more than 75% of them appearing once. The V gene end was trimmed by 7 bases and the J gene end by 4 bases; junction bases not matched to a gene: 5. Per the germline V gene, CDR1 is MNHEY and CDR2 is SVGAGI. The CDR3 sequence is 13 residues long. The sequence was obtained from a man aged 60-69 years with acute or convalescent COVID-19. This chain joins TRBV6-5 and TRBJ1-1, with 8 bases matching TRBD1. The sample comprised peripheral blood. The CDR3 region is CASKNDRGTEAFF. The CDR3, as DNA: TGTGCCAGCAAAAACGACAGGGGCACTGAAGCTTTCTTT.